These T cell receptor beta chains were read from a single sample in a study of blood T cell repertoires in COVID-19. Sequenced by immunoSEQ multiplex PCR; TCRdb stores in-frame clones only, minus some. The sample consists of about 170,000 clones, around 80% of them appearing once. Sequencing was done on a sample of peripheral blood. The receptors were sampled from an older woman who had recovered from COVID-19. Both conserved end residues are part of each CDR3. Fields, in order: CDR3 protein, CDR3 DNA, D gene, V gene, clone size, J gene. D genes are given only for firm matches. Only part of the rows carry a size: once, few, many, or a class if the clone is expanded.

CASSRAVLRKGSNQPQHF | TGTGCCAGCAGCCGGGCCGTTTTACGTAAGGGGAGCAATCAGCCCCAGCATTTT | - | TRBV5-8 | - | TRBJ1-5
CASSQHGQRNTIYF | TGTGCCAGCAGCCAACACGGACAAAGAAACACCATATATTTT | - | TRBV3-1/TRBV3-2 | - | TRBJ1-3
CASSMDRYGGEQYF | TGTGCCAGTAGTATGGACAGGTACGGTGGGGAGCAGTACTTC | TRBD1 | TRBV19 | - | TRBJ2-7
CASSPAQGASTEAFF | TGTGCCAGCAGCCCCGCGCAGGGGGCGAGCACTGAAGCTTTCTTT | TRBD1 | TRBV7-3 | few | TRBJ1-1
CASSYVSGRAGGELFF | TGTGCCAGCAGTTACGTCAGCGGGAGGGCCGGCGGGGAGCTGTTTTTT | TRBD2 | TRBV6-6 | once | TRBJ2-2
CSVAGGRAYEQYF | TGCAGCGTTGCGGGGGGCAGGGCCTACGAGCAGTACTTC | - | TRBV29-1 | - | TRBJ2-7
CASSLGSSYNSPLHF | TGTGCCAGCAGCCTCGGGAGCTCCTATAATTCACCCCTCCACTTT | - | TRBV7-3 | - | TRBJ1-6
CASSLRDRQYF | TGTGCCAGCAGCCTCCGGGACAGGCAGTATTTT | TRBD1 | TRBV11-2 | - | TRBJ2-3
CASGTQLNQPQHF | TGTGCCAGCGGTACCCAACTCAATCAGCCCCAGCATTTT | - | TRBV2 | - | TRBJ1-5
CSARGQAESYEQYF | TGCAGTGCTCGTGGACAGGCCGAGTCCTACGAGCAGTACTTC | TRBD1 | TRBV20-1 | - | TRBJ2-7
CSVATDRLYGYTF | TGCAGCGTTGCGACTGACAGGTTATATGGCTACACCTTC | - | TRBV29-1 | - | TRBJ1-2
CASSPRETQYF | TGTGCCAGCTCACCCCGAGAGACCCAGTACTTC | - | TRBV18 | - | TRBJ2-5
CASSLEGGGMNEQFF | TGCGCCAGCAGCTTGGAGGGTGGGGGGATGAATGAGCAGTTCTTC | - | TRBV5-1 | once | TRBJ2-1
CASSKLAGGPYSYEQYF | TGTGCCAGCAGTAAGCTAGCGGGAGGGCCATACTCCTACGAGCAGTACTTC | TRBD2 | TRBV27 | - | TRBJ2-7
CASGGSSYNSPLHF | TGTGCCAGCGGGGGGAGCTCCTATAATTCACCCCTCCACTTT | - | TRBV11-2 | few | TRBJ1-6
CASSKGQGLNTEAFF | TGTGCCAGCAGCAAAGGACAGGGGCTGAACACTGAAGCTTTCTTT | TRBD1 | TRBV27 | - | TRBJ1-1
CASSGDRTGGEAFF | TGTGCCAGCAGCGGGGACAGGACGGGGGGTGAAGCTTTCTTT | TRBD1 | TRBV6-5 | - | TRBJ1-1
CASSATGGYYTEAFF | TGTGCCAGCTCCGCCACGGGGGGCTACTACACTGAAGCTTTCTTT | - | TRBV18 | few | TRBJ1-1
CASSEWGGQETQYF | TGTGCCAGCAGTGAATGGGGGGGCCAAGAGACCCAGTACTTC | TRBD2 | TRBV6-1 | once | TRBJ2-5
CASSGRIQAGANVLTF | TGTGCCAGCAGCGGGCGAATTCAGGCTGGGGCCAACGTCCTGACTTTC | - | TRBV9 | - | TRBJ2-6
CASTRGGGPRSGANVLTF | TGCGCCAGCACCCGTGGGGGGGGCCCCCGCTCTGGGGCCAACGTCCTGACTTTC | - | TRBV5-1 | - | TRBJ2-6
CASSGLASYEQYF | TGTGCCAGCAGTGGACTAGCGTCCTACGAGCAGTACTTC | TRBD2 | TRBV12-3/TRBV12-4 | - | TRBJ2-7
CSARTSNEQFF | TGCAGTGCTCGGACTTCCAATGAGCAGTTCTTC | - | TRBV20-1 | - | TRBJ2-1
CASSFSGTSSYEQYF | TGTGCCAGCAGCTTTAGCGGGACCAGCTCCTACGAGCAGTACTTC | TRBD2 | TRBV7-2 | few | TRBJ2-7
CATSDQRQGSSYEQYF | TGTGCCACCAGTGACCAACGACAGGGTTCATCCTACGAGCAGTACTTC | TRBD1 | TRBV24-1 | - | TRBJ2-7
CASKIAGLQRLPPTGELFF | TGCGCCAGCAAAATAGCGGGACTACAAAGACTGCCCCCGACCGGGGAGCTGTTTTTT | TRBD2 | TRBV4-1 | - | TRBJ2-2
CASSLGASGSTDTQYF | TGCGCCAGCAGCTTGGGGGCTAGCGGGAGCACAGATACGCAGTATTTT | TRBD2 | TRBV5-1 | - | TRBJ2-3
CASSLTRTTLNTGELFF | TGTGCCAGCAGCTTAACCCGGACTACCCTGAACACCGGGGAGCTGTTTTTT | - | TRBV7-3 | - | TRBJ2-2
CASSAPSGGAVETQYF | TGTGCCAGCAGCGCACCTAGCGGGGGGGCGGTAGAGACCCAGTACTTC | TRBD2 | TRBV9 | - | TRBJ2-5
CAWTLGQGYIQYF | TGTGCCTGGACCCTTGGACAGGGATACATTCAGTACTTC | TRBD1 | TRBV30 | - | TRBJ2-4
CSASAGGQRYGYTF | TGCAGTGCTAGTGCGGGGGGACAAAGGTATGGCTACACCTTC | - | TRBV20-1 | - | TRBJ1-2
CASSQDGGTYNEQFF | TGCGCCAGCAGCCAAGATGGGGGCACCTACAATGAGCAGTTCTTC | - | TRBV4-3 | - | TRBJ2-1
CASPNRGSGSEGYNEQFF | TGCGCCAGCCCGAATCGTGGAAGCGGGTCTGAGGGATACAATGAGCAGTTCTTC | - | TRBV10-1 | - | TRBJ2-1
CASNATDRGNTGELFF | TGTGCCAGCAACGCCACGGACAGGGGGAACACCGGGGAGCTGTTTTTT | - | TRBV21-1 | - | TRBJ2-2
CASSLAQGGGYTF | TGTGCCAGCAGCTTAGCTCAGGGTGGTGGCTACACCTTC | - | TRBV7-3 | - | TRBJ1-2
CASSLGGAPNYGYTF | TGTGCCAGCAGTTTAGGGGGGGCCCCTAACTATGGCTACACCTTC | - | TRBV27 | - | TRBJ1-2
CASSPRTRGDEQFF | TGTGCCAGCTCACCAAGGACCCGGGGGGATGAGCAGTTCTTC | TRBD2 | TRBV18 | - | TRBJ2-1
CASSPTGTTPGYTF | TGTGCCAGCAGCCCAACCGGGACAACTCCTGGCTACACCTTC | - | TRBV5-4 | - | TRBJ1-2
CASSFPSGGTYEQYF | TGTGCCAGCAGCTTTCCCAGCGGAGGAACCTACGAGCAGTACTTC | - | TRBV5-4 | - | TRBJ2-7
CATSSREGKLFF | TGTGCCACCAGCAGCCGGGAGGGAAAACTGTTTTTT | - | TRBV15 | once | TRBJ1-4
CASSLGTSVNEQFF | TGTGCCAGCAGTTTGGGGACTAGCGTGAATGAGCAGTTCTTC | TRBD2 | TRBV28 | once | TRBJ2-1
CASSRGTGAEPLHF | TGTGCCAGCAGCCGCGGGACAGGGGCGGAACCCCTCCACTTT | TRBD1 | TRBV7-9 | few | TRBJ1-6
CASSLSAGINTEAFF | TGCGCCAGCAGCTTGTCAGCGGGGATTAACACTGAAGCTTTCTTT | - | TRBV5-1 | - | TRBJ1-1